The next 12 T cell receptor beta chains were all read from a single sample in a study of Ad26.COV2.S vaccination and SARS-CoV-2 variants. The table came from immunoSEQ multiplex PCR; TCRdb's copy has only in-frame clones and leaves some out. This sample carries approximately 480,000 clones, roughly 85% of them seen once, and the ten largest clones take around 13%. This sample's treatment: about 20 received Ad26.COV2.S at low or high dose, single or two shots; about 5 received placebo; per-sample allocation not given. Sampling was done on day 63 after the first vaccine or placebo injection. Sample: peripheral blood, taken in a trial of Ad26.COV2.S vaccine versus placebo. Every receptor here comes from a person between 18 and 60 years old who received the Ad26.COV2.S COVID-19 vaccine or a placebo.

The chain has TRBV6-6 and TRBJ2-1; D is undetermined. Germline V lookup: CDR1 MNHNY, CDR2 SVGAGI (reference sequence). This CDR3 has 13 amino acids. V was pared by 6 bases and J by 7 bases, with 13 bases between. CDR3 DNA: TGTGCCAGCAGACGGCCCGGCGCAAATGAGCAGTTCTTC. Its translation: CASRRPGANEQFF.

This chain connects TRBV6-2 or TRBV6-3 to TRBJ2-1, with TRBD2 matching 12 bases. The CDR3 has 14 residues. The V gene end was trimmed by 6 bases and the J gene end by 9 bases; junction bases not matched to a gene: 6. Germline CDR1 reads MNHEY; CDR2 reads SVGEGT. DNA of the CDR3: TGTGCCAGCAGCGGACTAGCGGGGTTGGGTGAGCAGTTCTTC. Protein sequence: CASSGLAGLGEQFF.

This clone was seen a few times. This chain joins TRBV11-3 and TRBJ2-1; D is possibly TRBD2 (5 bases). Trimming shortened V by 0 bases and J by 1 base, and 7 bases separated the two germline ends. The CDR3 covers 15 residues. Germline V lookup: CDR1 SGHNT, CDR2 YENEEA. DNA for the CDR3: TGTGCCAGCAGCTTAGATTCGGGGTCCTACAATGAGCAGTTCTTC. Translation: CASSLDSGSYNEQFF.

The chain recombines TRBV6-2 or TRBV6-3 with TRBJ1-2; D might be TRBD1 (6 bases). From germline, CDR1 is MNHEY and CDR2 SVGEGT. Trimming shortened V by 2 bases and J by 5 bases, and 9 bases separated the two germline ends. The CDR3 extends over 13 amino acids. CDR3 in amino acids: CASSYEGGYGYTF. Written as DNA, the CDR3 is TGTGCCAGCAGTTACGAAGGGGGGTATGGCTACACCTTC.

Only one count was recorded for this clone. V and J are TRBV5-6 and TRBJ2-2; TRBD1 agrees at 8 bases. The CDR3 is made up of 18 amino acids. The junction had 14 bases not matched to a gene; V was cut back by 4 bases and J by 3 bases. CDR1 and CDR2 from the germline V gene are SGHDT and YYEEEE. For the CDR3, the DNA is TGTGCCAGCAGCCCCGGATGGACAGGGAAGAGACACACCGGGGAGCTGTTTTTT. Its translation: CASSPGWTGKRHTGELFF.

The V call is TRBV28, the J call TRBJ2-3, with TRBD2 matching 7 bases. The CDR3 length is 15 residues. Trimming cost V 6 bases and J 0 bases; bases outside gene matches: 6. CDR1 is MDHEN, CDR2 SYDVKM, per germline. As DNA, the CDR3 is TGTGCCAGCAGCCGGGAGGACCTAAGCACAGATACGCAGTATTTT. This translates into CASSREDLSTDTQYF.

The chain links TRBV28 to TRBJ2-3; D ambiguous. Germline V gene data show CDR1 as MDHEN and CDR2 as SYDVKM. V was trimmed by 5 bases and J by 5 bases, leaving 17 bases between them. The CDR3 loop spans 15 amino acids. DNA for the CDR3: TGTGCCAGCAGTACTCACGAGGCCTCTGGAGATACGCAGTATTTT. Its translation: CASSTHEASGDTQYF.

V gene TRBV6-5 combines with J gene TRBJ1-1, with unresolved D. This CDR3 has 14 residues. Trimming took 6 bases from V and 1 from J, leaving 12 bases between them. Germline values: CDR1 MNHEY, CDR2 SVGAGI. CDR3: CASRISFPNTEAFF. The CDR3 DNA reads TGTGCCAGCAGAATTAGTTTTCCGAACACTGAAGCTTTCTTT.

This clone has more than one count but fewer than ten. J is TRBJ1-5 and V is TRBV4-1; a weak D match, TRBD1 (6 bases). This CDR3 has 15 amino acids. Germline V gene lookup returns CDR1 MGHRA and CDR2 YSYEKL. Trimming removed 1 base at V and 1 base at J, with 8 bases between. This CDR3 is CASSQVQGSNQPQHF. The CDR3 coding sequence is TGCGCCAGCAGCCAAGTTCAGGGGAGCAATCAGCCCCAGCATTTT.

The gene calls are TRBV30 and TRBJ2-7; D is unresolved. V gave up 3 bases and J gave up 7 bases, with 16 bases separating them. The CDR3 runs to 13 residues. Per the germline V gene, CDR1 is GTSNPN and CDR2 is SVGIG (reference sequence). The CDR3 coding sequence is TGTGCCTGGAGGGTCCCAGGACCCGGGGAGCAGTACTTC. Protein: CAWRVPGPGEQYF.

This clone was observed a handful of times. The V and J genes are TRBV9 and TRBJ1-5; 9 positions agree with TRBD1. CDR1 and CDR2 (germline): SGDLS, YYNGEE. This CDR3 comprises 15 residues. The ends lost 3 bases at V and 5 bases at J; junction bases unmatched: 6. Here the CDR3 reads CASSAQGAKDQPQHF. The CDR3 coding sequence is TGTGCCAGCAGCGCACAGGGGGCTAAGGATCAGCCCCAGCATTTT.

The CDR3 DNA reads as TGCGCCAGCAGCTTGGGAGCGGGAAAAAACAATGAGCAGTTCTTC. Translating it yields CASSLGAGKNNEQFF. The gene calls are TRBV5-1 and TRBJ2-1; 7 bases are shared with TRBD2. CDR3 size: 15 residues. Germline V lookup: CDR1 SGHRS, CDR2 YFSETQ. V trimming: 0 bases; J trimming: 5 bases; junction bases outside the gene matches: 5.